This passage covers 4 T cell receptor beta chains from one sample sequenced in a study of OX40 agonist ivuxolimab in advanced cancers. Sequenced by immunoSEQ multiplex PCR; TCRdb stores in-frame clones only, minus some. The sample carries roughly 36,000 clones, about 76% recorded once. The sample in question was CD4+ or CD8+ T cells sorted from blood, obtained in a trial of the OX40 agonist ivuxolimab. The receptors derive from an adult with an advanced solid tumor such as melanoma, head and neck, liver or kidney cancer.

This chain links TRBV7-8 with TRBJ1-1, with a tentative D call TRBD1 (5 bases). The CDR3 is 14 residues long. Germline V gene lookup returns CDR1 SGHVS and CDR2 FQNEAQ. V was clipped by 5 bases and J by 3 bases, with 13 bases between them. Here the CDR3 reads CASSPTSGDTEAFF. Here the CDR3 DNA reads TGTGCCAGCAGCCCCACCTCGGGGGACACTGAAGCTTTCTTT.

This chain joins TRBV21-1 and TRBJ1-6; TRBD1 is the table's D call and was not checked against the DNA. TRBV21-1 constitutes a pseudogene. The CDR3 has 19 residues. The CDR3 DNA sequence: TGTGCCAGCAGCAATCTCAGGGGTCCCTCGATCACCTATAATTCACCCCTCCACTTT. Translating it yields CASSNLRGPSITYNSPLHF.

The chain links TRBV19 to TRBJ2-7; 12 bases are shared with TRBD1. After removal of 3 bases from V and 7 bases from J, the junction contained 7 bases not matched to a gene. The CDR3 runs to 15 residues. Germline lookup yields CDR1 LNHDA and CDR2 SQIVND (reference sequence). CDR3 in DNA: TGTGCCAGTAGTATGCCGGGACAGGGGGCGCAGGAGCAGTACTTC. Translating gives CASSMPGQGAQEQYF.

This clone was counted a few times. The chain recombines TRBV7-9 with TRBJ2-7, with 10 bases that match TRBD2. CDR3 size: 15 residues. After removal of 4 bases from V and 1 base from J, the junction contained 4 bases not matched to a gene. Per germline, CDR1 SEHNR and CDR2 FQNEAQ (reference sequence). CDR3 DNA sequence: TGTGCCAGCAGCTCTAGCGGGGGAGCTTCCTACGAGCAGTACGTC. Its protein is CASSSSGGASYEQYV.